This T cell receptor beta chain was profiled in a study of metastatic and nonmetastatic thyroid tumors. Study details: Repertoires from malignant and benign thyroid patients were compared across blood and tumor or nodule tissue. Study conclusions and caveats: As reported, TCR beta diversity in blood and tumor was significantly higher in malignant thyroid tumors than in benign nodules.

In the original workflow: It was from CDR3 differences across clinicopathological groups that a distant-metastasis classifier for papillary thyroid cancer was built. TCRdb re-processed the PCR reads through MiXCR. Here the V and J calls rest on TCRdb's processing, not on the authors' analysis. Of about 23,000 clones in the sample, over 20% are singletons; the top ten hold 28%. Among the patients, none had received any treatment before thyroid surgery. Remarks on this clone: Its antigen is not identified.

The CDR3 is made up of 13 amino acids. Germline CDR1 reads GTSNPN; CDR2 reads SVGIG (reference sequence). V was shortened by 2 bases and J by 1 base, with 6 bases between the two germline ends. This clonotype was obtained from a female donor with papillary thyroid cancer or a benign thyroid nodule (not recorded which). Some clones in this sample may be carry-over from other donors' samples. The chain couples TRBV30 to TRBJ1-5; no firm D call. The sequenced sample consisted of blood. CDR3 residues: CAWSKGSNQPQHF. Written as DNA, the CDR3 is TGTGCCTGGAGTAAAGGGAGCAATCAGCCCCAGCATTTT.